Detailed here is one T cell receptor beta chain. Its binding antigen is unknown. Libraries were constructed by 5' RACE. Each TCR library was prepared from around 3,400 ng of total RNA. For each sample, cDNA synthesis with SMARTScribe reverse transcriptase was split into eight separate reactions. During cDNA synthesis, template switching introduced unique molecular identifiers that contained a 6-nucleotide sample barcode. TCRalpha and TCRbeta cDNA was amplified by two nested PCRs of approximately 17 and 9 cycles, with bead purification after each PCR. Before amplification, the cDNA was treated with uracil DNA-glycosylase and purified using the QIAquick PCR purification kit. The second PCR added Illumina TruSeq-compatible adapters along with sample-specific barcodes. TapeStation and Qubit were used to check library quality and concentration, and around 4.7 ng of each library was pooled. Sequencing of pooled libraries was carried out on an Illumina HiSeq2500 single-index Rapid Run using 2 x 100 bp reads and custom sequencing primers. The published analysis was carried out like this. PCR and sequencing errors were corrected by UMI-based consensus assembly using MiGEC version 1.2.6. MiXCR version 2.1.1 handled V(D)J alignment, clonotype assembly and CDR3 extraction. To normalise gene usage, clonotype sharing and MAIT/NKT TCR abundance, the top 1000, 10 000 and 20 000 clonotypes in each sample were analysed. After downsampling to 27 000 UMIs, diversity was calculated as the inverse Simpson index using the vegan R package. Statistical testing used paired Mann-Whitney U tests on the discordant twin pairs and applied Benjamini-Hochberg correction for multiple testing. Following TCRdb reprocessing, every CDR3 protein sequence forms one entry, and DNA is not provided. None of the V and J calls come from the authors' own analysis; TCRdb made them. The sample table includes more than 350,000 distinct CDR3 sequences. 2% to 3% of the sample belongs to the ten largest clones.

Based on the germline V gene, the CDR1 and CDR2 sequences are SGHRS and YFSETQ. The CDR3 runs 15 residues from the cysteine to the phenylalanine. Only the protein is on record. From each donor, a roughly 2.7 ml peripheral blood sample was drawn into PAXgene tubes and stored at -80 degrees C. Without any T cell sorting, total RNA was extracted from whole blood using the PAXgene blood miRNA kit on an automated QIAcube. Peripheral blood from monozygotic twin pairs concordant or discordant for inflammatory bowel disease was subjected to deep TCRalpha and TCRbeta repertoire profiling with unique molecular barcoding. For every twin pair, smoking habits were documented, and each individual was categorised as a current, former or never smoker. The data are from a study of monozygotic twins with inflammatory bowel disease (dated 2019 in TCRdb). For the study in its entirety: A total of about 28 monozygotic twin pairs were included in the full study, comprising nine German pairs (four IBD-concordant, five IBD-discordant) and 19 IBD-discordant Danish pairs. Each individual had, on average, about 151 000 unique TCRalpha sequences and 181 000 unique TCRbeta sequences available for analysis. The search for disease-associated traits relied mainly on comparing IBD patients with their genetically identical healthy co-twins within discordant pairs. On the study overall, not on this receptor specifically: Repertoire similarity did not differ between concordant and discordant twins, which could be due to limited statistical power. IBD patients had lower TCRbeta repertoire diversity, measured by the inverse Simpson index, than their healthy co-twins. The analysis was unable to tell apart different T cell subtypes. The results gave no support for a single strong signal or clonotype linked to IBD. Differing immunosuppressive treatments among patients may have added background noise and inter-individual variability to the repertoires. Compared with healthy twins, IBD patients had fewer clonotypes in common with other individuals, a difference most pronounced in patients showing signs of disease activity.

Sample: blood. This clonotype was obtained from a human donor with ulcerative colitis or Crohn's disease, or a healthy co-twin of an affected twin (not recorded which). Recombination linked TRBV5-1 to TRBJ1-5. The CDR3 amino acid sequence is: CASSLSGLSNQPQHF.